Listed below are T cell receptor beta chains from one sample, sequenced in a study of blood T cell repertoires in COVID-19. Clones were sequenced by immunoSEQ multiplex PCR, and TCRdb holds only the in-frame ones, with some missing. Of almost 300,000 clones listed, roughly 89% are singletons. The sample consisted of peripheral blood. These receptors were obtained from a woman younger than 45 with COVID-19, enrolled during active disease. Both conserved end residues are part of each CDR3. A D gene is named only where the DNA matches it firmly. Some rows have no size entry. The others give once, few or many, or a class for an expanded clone.

d_call j_call clone_size v_call cdr3_nt cdr3_aa
- TRBJ1-5 - TRBV4-1 TGCGCCAGCAGCCAAGGGGTGGGCAGCAATCAGCCCCAGCATTTT CASSQGVGSNQPQHF
TRBD1 TRBJ1-1 - TRBV5-4 TGTGCCAGCAGCTTGATGGACAGGATATCAAACACTGAAGCTTTCTTT CASSLMDRISNTEAFF
TRBD1 TRBJ1-4 - TRBV15 TGTGCCACCAGAAGACAGGGAAATGATGAAAAACTGTTTTTT CATRRQGNDEKLFF
TRBD2 TRBJ2-1 - TRBV6-4 TGTGCCAGCAGCGTGGGACTAGCGGGGGGCCCAAAACTCTTC CASSVGLAGGPKLF
- TRBJ1-6 - TRBV18 TGTGCCAGCTCCCCTACAGGGAGGGACTCACCCCTCCACTTT CASSPTGRDSPLHF
TRBD2 TRBJ2-1 - TRBV19 TGTGCCAGTAGTTCGGGACTAGCGGCAAACAATGAGCAGTTCTTC CASSSGLAANNEQFF
TRBD1 TRBJ2-2 - TRBV5-1 TGCGCCAGCAGCTGGGGACAGGGTACCGGGGAGCTGTTTTTT CASSWGQGTGELFF
- TRBJ2-7 - TRBV27 TGTGCCAGCAGTTTATCACAGGTCAACTCCTACGAGCAGTACTTC CASSLSQVNSYEQYF
TRBD1 TRBJ1-1 - TRBV10-3 TGTGCCACCTGGAGGGGGACGGGGACAGCCAAACTAAACACTGAAGCTTTCTTT CATWRGTGTAKLNTEAFF
- TRBJ2-1 - TRBV2 TGTGCCAGCAGTGGCCCACAGGTCCGTAGGAATGAGCAGTTCTTC CASSGPQVRRNEQFF
- TRBJ1-1 - TRBV2 TGTGCCAGCAGTGAAGAAACAGGGTGGGGCACTGAAGCTTTCTTT CASSEETGWGTEAFF
TRBD1 TRBJ2-1 - TRBV12-5 TGTGCTAGTGGCCCACCACTCACAGGGGAAACATACAATGAGCAGTTCTTC CASGPPLTGETYNEQFF
TRBD2 TRBJ2-5 once TRBV10-1 TGCGCCAGCAGTGAGGAATTAGCGGGGATCCCCCAAGAGACCCAGTACTTC CASSEELAGIPQETQYF
- TRBJ2-1 - TRBV30 TGTGCCTGGAGTCCCGGTACCTACAATGAGCAGTTCTTC CAWSPGTYNEQFF
TRBD1 TRBJ2-3 - TRBV20-1 TGCAGTGCTAGTTGGGGACAGGGGGGAATCACAGATACGCAGTATTTT CSASWGQGGITDTQYF
- TRBJ2-2 - TRBV25-1 TGTGCCAGCAGTGAATGGGGTGGGAGCACCGGGGAGCTGTTTTTT CASSEWGGSTGELFF
- TRBJ1-2 - TRBV5-1 TGCGCCAGCAGTGCACAGATCAACCCACGGTATGGCTACACCTTC CASSAQINPRYGYTF